This T cell receptor beta chain was documented in a study of Ad26.COV2.S vaccination and SARS-CoV-2 variants. TCRdb's table, derived via immunoSEQ multiplex PCR, lists solely in-frame clones and lacks some. The sample contains about 350,000 clones, about 88% of which appear only once. Treatment specified: about 20 received Ad26.COV2.S at low or high dose, single or two shots; about 5 received placebo; per-sample allocation not given. Specimen acquisition occurred on day 63 following the initial vaccine or placebo injection. The CDR3 spans 14 residues. Material: peripheral blood, obtained in a trial of Ad26.COV2.S vaccine versus placebo. V and J are TRBV21-1 and TRBJ1-2. TRBV21-1 is a known pseudogene. The clonotype comes from a person between 18 and 65 years old who received the Ad26.COV2.S COVID-19 vaccine or a placebo. The DNA of the CDR3 is TGTGCCAGCAGCAAAGACGGCGGATACTATGGCTACACCTTC. Amino acid sequence: CASSKDGGYYGYTF.